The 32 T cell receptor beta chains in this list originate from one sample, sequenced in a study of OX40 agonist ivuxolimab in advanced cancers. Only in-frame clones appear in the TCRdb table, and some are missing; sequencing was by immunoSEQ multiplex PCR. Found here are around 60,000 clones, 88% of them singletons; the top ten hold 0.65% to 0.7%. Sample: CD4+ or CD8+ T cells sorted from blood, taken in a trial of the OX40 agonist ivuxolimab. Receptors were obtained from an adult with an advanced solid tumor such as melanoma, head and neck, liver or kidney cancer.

The CDR3 DNA sequence: TGTGCCTGGAATCGCGGGAGCCCCTCCTACAATGAGCAGTTCTTC. Its protein is CAWNRGSPSYNEQFF. V usage is TRBV30 and J usage is TRBJ2-1; 7 bases line up with TRBD2. The CDR3 has 15 residues. Germline CDR1 reads GTSNPN; CDR2 reads SVGIG (reference sequence). The V and J ends lost 4 bases and 0 bases, in that order; junction bases with no gene match: 6.

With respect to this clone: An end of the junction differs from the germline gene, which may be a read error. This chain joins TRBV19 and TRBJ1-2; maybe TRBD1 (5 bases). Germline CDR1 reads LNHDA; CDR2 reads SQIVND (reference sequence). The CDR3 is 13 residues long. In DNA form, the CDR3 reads TGTGCCAGTAGTACGCACGGGGCGGGCCGTCTCGCCTTC. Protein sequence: CASSTHGAGRLAF.

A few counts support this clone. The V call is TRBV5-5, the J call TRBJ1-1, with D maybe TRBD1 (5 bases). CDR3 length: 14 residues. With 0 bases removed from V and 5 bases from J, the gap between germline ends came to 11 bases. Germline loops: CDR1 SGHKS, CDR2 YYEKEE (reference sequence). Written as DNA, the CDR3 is TGTGCCAGCAGCTTGGTGGGGCGCGCGACTGAAGCTTTCTTT. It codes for CASSLVGRATEAFF. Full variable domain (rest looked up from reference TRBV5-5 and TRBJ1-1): DAGVTQSPTHLIKTRGQQVTLRCSPISGHKSVSWYQQVLGQGPQFIFQYYEKEERGRGNFPDRFSARQFPNYSSELNVNALLLGDSALYLCASSLVGRATEAFFGQGTRLTVV.

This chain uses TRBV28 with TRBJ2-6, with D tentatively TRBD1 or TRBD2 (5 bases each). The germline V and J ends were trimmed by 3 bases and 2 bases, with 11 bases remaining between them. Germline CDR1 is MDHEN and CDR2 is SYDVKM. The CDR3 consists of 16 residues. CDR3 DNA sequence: TGTGCCAGCAGTTTTGGGACCCCCCCTGGGGCCAACGTCCTGACTTTC. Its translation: CASSFGTPPGANVLTF.

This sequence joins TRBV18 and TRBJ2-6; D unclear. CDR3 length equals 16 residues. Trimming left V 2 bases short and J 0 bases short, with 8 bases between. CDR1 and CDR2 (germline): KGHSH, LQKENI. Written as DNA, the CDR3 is TGTGCCAGCTCACCAGCGGTAAGCTCTGGGGCCAACGTCCTGACTTTC. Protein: CASSPAVSSGANVLTF. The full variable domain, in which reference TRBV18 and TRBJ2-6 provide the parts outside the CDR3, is NAGVMQNPRHLVRRRGQEARLRCSPMKGHSHVYWYRQLPEEGLKFMVYLQKENIIDESGMPKERFSAEFPKEGPSILRIQQVVRGDSAAYFCASSPAVSSGANVLTFGAGSRLTVL.

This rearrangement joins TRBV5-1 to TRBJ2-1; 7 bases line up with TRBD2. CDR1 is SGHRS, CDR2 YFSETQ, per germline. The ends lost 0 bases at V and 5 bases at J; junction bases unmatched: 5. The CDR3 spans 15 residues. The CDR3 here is CASSLVPGTNNEQFF. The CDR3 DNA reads TGCGCCAGCAGCTTGGTCCCCGGGACTAACAATGAGCAGTTCTTC.

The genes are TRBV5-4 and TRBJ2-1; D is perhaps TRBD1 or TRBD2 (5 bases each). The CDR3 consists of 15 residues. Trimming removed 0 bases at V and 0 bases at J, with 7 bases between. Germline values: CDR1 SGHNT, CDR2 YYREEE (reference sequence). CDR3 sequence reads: CASSLVGGSYNEQFF. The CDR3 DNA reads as TGTGCCAGCAGCTTGGTTGGGGGCTCCTACAATGAGCAGTTCTTC.

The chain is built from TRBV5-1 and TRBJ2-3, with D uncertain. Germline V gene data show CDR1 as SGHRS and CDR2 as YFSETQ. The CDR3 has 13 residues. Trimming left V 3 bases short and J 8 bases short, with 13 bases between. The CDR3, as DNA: TGCGCCAGCAGCTGGGATCGAGGCCGTACGCAGTATTTT. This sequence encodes CASSWDRGRTQYF.

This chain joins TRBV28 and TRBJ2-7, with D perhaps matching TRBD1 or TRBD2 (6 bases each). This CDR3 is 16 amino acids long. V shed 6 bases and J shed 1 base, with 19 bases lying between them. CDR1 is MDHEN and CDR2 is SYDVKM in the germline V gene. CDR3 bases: TGTGCCAGCAGGGGGGGTGATGGGGGCGCATCCTACGAGCAGTACTTC. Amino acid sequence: CASRGGDGGASYEQYF.

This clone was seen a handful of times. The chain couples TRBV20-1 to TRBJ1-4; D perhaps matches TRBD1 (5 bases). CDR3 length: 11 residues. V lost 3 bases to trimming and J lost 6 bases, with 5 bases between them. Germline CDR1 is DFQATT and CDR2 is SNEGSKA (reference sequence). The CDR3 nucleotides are TGCAGTGCTAGGGGGGATGAAAAACTGTTTTTT. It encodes CSARGDEKLFF.

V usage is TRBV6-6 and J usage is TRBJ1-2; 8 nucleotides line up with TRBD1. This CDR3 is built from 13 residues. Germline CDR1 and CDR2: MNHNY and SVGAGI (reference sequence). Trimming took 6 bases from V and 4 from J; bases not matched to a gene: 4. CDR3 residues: CASSPDRAYGYTF. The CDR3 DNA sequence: TGTGCCAGCAGCCCGGACAGGGCCTATGGCTACACCTTC.

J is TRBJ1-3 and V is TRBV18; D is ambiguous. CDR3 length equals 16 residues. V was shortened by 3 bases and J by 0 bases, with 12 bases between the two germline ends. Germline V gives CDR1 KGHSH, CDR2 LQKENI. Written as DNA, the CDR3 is TGTGCCAGCTCACCGTCAGACGTCCGCTCTGGAAACACCATATATTTT. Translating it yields CASSPSDVRSGNTIYF.

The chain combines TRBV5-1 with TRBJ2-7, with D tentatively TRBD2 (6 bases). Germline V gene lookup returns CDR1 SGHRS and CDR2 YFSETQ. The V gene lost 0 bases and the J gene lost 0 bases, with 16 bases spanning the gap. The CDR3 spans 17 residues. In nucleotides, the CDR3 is TGCGCCAGCAGCTTGGGAGGACTAAACCTTCTCTCCTACGAGCAGTACTTC. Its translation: CASSLGGLNLLSYEQYF. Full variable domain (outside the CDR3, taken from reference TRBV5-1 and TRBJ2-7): KAGVTQTPRYLIKTRGQQVTLSCSPISGHRSVSWYQQTPGQGLQFLFEYFSETQRNKGNFPGRFSGRQFSNSRSEMNVSTLELGDSALYLCASSLGGLNLLSYEQYFGPGTRLTVT.

In DNA, the CDR3 is TGCGCCGGCTTTCGGGGCGGGAGCTCTTACAATGAGCAGTTCTTC. It codes for CAGFRGGSSYNEQFF. The rearrangement links TRBV10-2 to TRBJ2-1; 7 positions agree with TRBD2. V lost 11 bases to trimming and J lost 4 bases; unmatched junction nucleotides: 14. Germline lookup yields CDR1 WSHSY and CDR2 SAAADI. The CDR3 contains 15 residues.

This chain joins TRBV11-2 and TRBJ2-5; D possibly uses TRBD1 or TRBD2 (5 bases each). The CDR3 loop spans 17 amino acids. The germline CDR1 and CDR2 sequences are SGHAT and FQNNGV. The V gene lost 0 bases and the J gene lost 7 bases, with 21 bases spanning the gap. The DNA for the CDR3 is TGTGCCAGCAGCTTAGATCGCGGTACTCTCGGGGCCGCGACCCAGTACTTC. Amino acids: CASSLDRGTLGAATQYF.

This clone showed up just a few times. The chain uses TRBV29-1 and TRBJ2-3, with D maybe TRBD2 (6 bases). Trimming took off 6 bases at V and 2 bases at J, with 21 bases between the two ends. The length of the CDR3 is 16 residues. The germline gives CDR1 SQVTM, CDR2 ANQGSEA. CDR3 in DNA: TGCAGCGTGAGCAGGGACTCCCGTTTCCTCACAGATACGCAGTATTTT. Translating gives CSVSRDSRFLTDTQYF.

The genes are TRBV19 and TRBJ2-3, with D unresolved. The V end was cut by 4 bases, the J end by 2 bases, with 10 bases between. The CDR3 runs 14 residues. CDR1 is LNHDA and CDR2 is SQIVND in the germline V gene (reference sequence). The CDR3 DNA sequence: TGTGCCAGTAGTAGTCATAGAGACACAGATACGCAGTATTTT. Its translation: CASSSHRDTDTQYF.

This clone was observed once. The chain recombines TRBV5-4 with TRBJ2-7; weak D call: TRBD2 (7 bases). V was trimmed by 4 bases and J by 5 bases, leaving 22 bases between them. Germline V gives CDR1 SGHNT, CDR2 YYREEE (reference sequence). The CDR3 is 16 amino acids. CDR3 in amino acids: CASSPSAGAQRHEQYF. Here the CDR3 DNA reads TGTGCCAGCAGCCCCTCCGCGGGGGCTCAGAGGCACGAGCAGTACTTC. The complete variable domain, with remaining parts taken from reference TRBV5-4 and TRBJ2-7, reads ETGVTQSPTHLIKTRGQQVTLRCSSQSGHNTVSWYQQALGQGPQFIFQYYREEENGRGNFPPRFSGLQFPNYSSELNVNALELDDSALYLCASSPSAGAQRHEQYFGPGTRLTVT.

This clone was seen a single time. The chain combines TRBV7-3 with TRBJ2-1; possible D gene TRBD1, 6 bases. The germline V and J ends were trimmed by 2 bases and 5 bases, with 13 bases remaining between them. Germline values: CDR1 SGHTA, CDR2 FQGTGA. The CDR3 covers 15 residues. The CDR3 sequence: CASSLEQGHHNEQFF. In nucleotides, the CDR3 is TGTGCCAGCAGCTTAGAACAGGGTCATCACAATGAGCAGTTCTTC.

The CDR3 DNA is TGTGCCAGCAGCGTAGGACAGCCTAGCACAGATACGCAGTATTTT. It is translated as CASSVGQPSTDTQYF. The rearrangement links TRBV9 to TRBJ2-3; maybe TRBD1 (5 bases). Germline CDR1 SGDLS, CDR2 YYNGEE. With 0 bases removed from V and 0 bases from J, the gap between germline ends came to 8 bases. CDR3 length equals 15 residues. Filled out from reference TRBV9 and TRBJ2-3, the complete variable domain reads DSGVTQTPKHLITATGQRVTLRCSPRSGDLSVYWYQQSLDQGLQFLIQYYNGEERAKGNILERFSAQQFPDLHSELNLSSLELGDSALYFCASSVGQPSTDTQYFGPGTRLTVL.

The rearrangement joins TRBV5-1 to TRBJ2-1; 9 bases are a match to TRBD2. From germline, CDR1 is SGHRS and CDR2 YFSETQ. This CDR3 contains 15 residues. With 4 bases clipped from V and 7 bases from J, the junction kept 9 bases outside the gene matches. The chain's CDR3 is CASSRLAEVKNEQFF. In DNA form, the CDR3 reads TGCGCCAGCAGCCGACTAGCGGAAGTGAAAAATGAGCAGTTCTTC.

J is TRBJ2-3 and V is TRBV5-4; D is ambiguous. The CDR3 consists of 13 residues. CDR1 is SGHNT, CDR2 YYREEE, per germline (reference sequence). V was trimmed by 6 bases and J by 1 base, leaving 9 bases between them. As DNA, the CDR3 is TGTGCCAGCAAGGCAATGGGCACAGATACGCAGTATTTT. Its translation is CASKAMGTDTQYF. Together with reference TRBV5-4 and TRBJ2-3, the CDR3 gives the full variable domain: ETGVTQSPTHLIKTRGQQVTLRCSSQSGHNTVSWYQQALGQGPQFIFQYYREEENGRGNFPPRFSGLQFPNYSSELNVNALELDDSALYLCASKAMGTDTQYFGPGTRLTVL.

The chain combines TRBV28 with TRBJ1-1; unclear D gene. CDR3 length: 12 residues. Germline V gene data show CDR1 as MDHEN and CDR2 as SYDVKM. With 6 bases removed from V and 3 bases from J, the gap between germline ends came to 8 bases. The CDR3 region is CASSLGHTEAFF. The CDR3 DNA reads TGTGCCAGCAGCCTCGGCCACACTGAAGCTTTCTTT. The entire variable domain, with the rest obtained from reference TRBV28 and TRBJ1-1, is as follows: DVKVTQSSRYLVKRTGEKVFLECVQDMDHENMFWYRQDPGLGLRLIYFSYDVKMKEKGDIPEGYSVSREKKERFSLILESASTNQTSMYLCASSLGHTEAFFGQGTRLTVV.

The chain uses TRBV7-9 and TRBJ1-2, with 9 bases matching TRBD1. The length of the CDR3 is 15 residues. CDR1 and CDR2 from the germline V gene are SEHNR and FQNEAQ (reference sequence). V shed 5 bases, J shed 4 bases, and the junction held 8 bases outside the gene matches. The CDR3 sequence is CASSTNRGLSYGYTF. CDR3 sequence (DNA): TGTGCCAGCAGCACGAACAGGGGGCTGTCCTATGGCTACACCTTC. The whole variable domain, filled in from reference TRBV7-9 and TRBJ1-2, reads DTGVSQNPRHKITKRGQNVTFRCDPISEHNRLYWYRQTLGQGPEFLTYFQNEAQLEKSRLLSDRFSAERPKGSFSTLEIQRTEQGDSAMYLCASSTNRGLSYGYTFGSGTRLTVV.

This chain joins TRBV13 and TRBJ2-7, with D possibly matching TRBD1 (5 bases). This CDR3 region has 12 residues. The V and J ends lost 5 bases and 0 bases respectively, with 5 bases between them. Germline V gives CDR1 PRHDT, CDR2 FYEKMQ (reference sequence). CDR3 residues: CASSQGSYEQYF. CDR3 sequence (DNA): TGTGCCAGCAGCCAGGGCTCCTACGAGCAGTACTTC.

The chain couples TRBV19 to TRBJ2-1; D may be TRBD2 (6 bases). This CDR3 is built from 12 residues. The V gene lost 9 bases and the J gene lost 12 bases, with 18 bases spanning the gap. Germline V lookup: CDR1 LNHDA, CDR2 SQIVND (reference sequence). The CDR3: CASQTGGAMQFF. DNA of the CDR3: TGTGCCAGCCAGACCGGGGGAGCCATGCAGTTCTTC.

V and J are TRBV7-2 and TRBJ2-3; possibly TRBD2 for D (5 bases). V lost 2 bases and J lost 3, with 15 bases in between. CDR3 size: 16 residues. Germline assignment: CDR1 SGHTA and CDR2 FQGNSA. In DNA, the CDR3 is TGTGCCAGCAGCTTACGGCGGAGTTCGGGAACAGATACGCAGTATTTT. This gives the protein CASSLRRSSGTDTQYF.

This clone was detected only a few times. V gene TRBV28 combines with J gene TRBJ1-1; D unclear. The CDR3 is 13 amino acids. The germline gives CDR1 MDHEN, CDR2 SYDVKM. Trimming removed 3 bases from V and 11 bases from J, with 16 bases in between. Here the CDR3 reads CASSFLGSFGAFF. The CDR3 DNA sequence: TGTGCCAGCAGTTTCCTAGGGTCCTTTGGGGCTTTCTTT.

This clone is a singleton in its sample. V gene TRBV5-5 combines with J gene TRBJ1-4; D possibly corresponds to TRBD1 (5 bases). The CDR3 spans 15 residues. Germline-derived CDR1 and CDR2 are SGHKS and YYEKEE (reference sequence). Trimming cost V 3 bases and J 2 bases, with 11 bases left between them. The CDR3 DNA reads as TGTGCCAGCAGCTCGGGACCGCACACTAATGAAAAACTGTTTTTT. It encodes CASSSGPHTNEKLFF. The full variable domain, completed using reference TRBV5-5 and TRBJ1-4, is DAGVTQSPTHLIKTRGQQVTLRCSPISGHKSVSWYQQVLGQGPQFIFQYYEKEERGRGNFPDRFSARQFPNYSSELNVNALLLGDSALYLCASSSGPHTNEKLFFGSGTQLSVL.

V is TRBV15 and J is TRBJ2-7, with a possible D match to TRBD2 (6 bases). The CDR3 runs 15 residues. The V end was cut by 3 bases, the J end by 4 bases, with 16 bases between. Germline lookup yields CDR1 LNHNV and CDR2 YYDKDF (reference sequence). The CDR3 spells CATSSLRDSQYEQYF. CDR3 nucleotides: TGTGCCACCAGCAGCCTCCGGGACTCACAGTACGAGCAGTACTTC.

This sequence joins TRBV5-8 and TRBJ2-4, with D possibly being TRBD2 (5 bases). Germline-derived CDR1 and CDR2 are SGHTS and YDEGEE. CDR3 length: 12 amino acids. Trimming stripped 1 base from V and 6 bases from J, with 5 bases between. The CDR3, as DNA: TGTGCCAGCAGCTTGCGGGGAAACATTCAGTACTTC. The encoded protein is CASSLRGNIQYF.

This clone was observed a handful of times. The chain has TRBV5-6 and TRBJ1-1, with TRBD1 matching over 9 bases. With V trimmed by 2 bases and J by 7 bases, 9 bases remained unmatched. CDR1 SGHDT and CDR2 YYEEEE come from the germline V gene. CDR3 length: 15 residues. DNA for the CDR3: TGTGCCAGCAGCTTCGGAACAGGGGGCAGGGATGAAGCTTTCTTT. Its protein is CASSFGTGGRDEAFF.